This TCR beta chain was obtained from a study of T cell repertoires in cytomegalovirus infection. Across the study: Alongside well-studied HLA-B-restricted CMV epitopes, recently identified HLA-C-restricted CMV epitopes were also used. Evidence of both CMV infection and a matching HLA type came from public TCR beta signatures. Overall study results and limits: Of the TCR beta families, the public ones yielded a cumulative frequency that identified carriers of CMV plus the relevant HLA. The ex vivo response showed dominance by HLA-C-restricted CMV-specific TCR beta clonotypes.

This clonotype was counted only a few times. As yet, its antigen is unknown. TCRdb reanalysed the reads using MiXCR and keeps one entry per CDR3 protein. This sample has around 89,000 distinct CDR3 sequences, with 25% to 35% found just once. Germline CDR1 is SGHAT and CDR2 is FQNNGV. V was clipped by 0 bases and J by 0 bases, with 6 bases between them. The CDR3 consists of 15 residues. The rearrangement uses TRBV11-2 and TRBJ1-3; D is ambiguous. Material: CD8+ T cells from cultured PBMCs, obtained from culture after CMV antigen stimulation. The TCR comes from a human donor in good health (CMV status not recorded). Some clones in this sample may be carry-over from other donors' samples. Here the CDR3 reads CASSLEGSSGNTIYF. The CDR3 DNA reads as TGTGCCAGCAGCTTAGAGGGCAGCTCTGGAAACACCATATATTTT. Full variable domain (missing parts from reference TRBV11-2 and TRBJ1-3): EAGVAQSPRYKIIEKRQSVAFWCNPISGHATLYWYQQILGQGPKLLIQFQNNGVVDDSQLPKDRFSAERLKGVDSTLKIQPAKLEDSAVYLCASSLEGSSGNTIYFGEGSWLTVV.